This note documents a single T cell receptor (beta chain) sequence. Its antigen is currently unknown. The entry originates in a study of shared clonotypes between healthy human individuals. Study background: Donor ages ranged 18 to 49 years: a couple of women, a few men.

Here immunoSEQ multiplex PCR was the method, and the copy in TCRdb shows in-frame clones only, minus some. Of about 1.4 million clones in the sample, roughly 96% are singletons; the top ten hold approximately 1.1%. Study-wide points: Blood was the only sampled material, and tissue repertoires likely differ. The diversity represented, both genetic and in exposure history, was limited by few donors. Clonotype sharing across several donors was observed for around 4.5% of naive CD4 clonotypes.

The sequence came from a man aged 30 to 45 in good health. The sample consisted of naive CD4+ T cells sorted from blood. Subset specified: CD45RA+ positively selected.

The DNA for the CDR3 is TGTGCCAGCAGCGTAGTGGGGGGTTCGGGAGAGACCCAGTACTTC. Protein: CASSVVGGSGETQYF. This sequence joins TRBV9 and TRBJ2-5, with a tentative D call TRBD2 (6 bases). Trimming shortened V by 0 bases and J by 4 bases, and 13 bases separated the two germline ends. Germline CDR1 is SGDLS and CDR2 is YYNGEE. CDR3 size: 15 residues.